The present T cell receptor (beta chain) was sequenced within a study of technical replicates of blood from several donors. The table came from immunoSEQ multiplex PCR; TCRdb's copy has only in-frame clones and leaves some out. The sample has about 81,000 clones; about 96% are singletons. In its sample, this clone was seen once. V was cut by 0 bases and J by 6 bases, with 3 bases left in between. CDR1 is SQVTM and CDR2 is ANQGSEA in the germline V gene. This CDR3 region has 10 residues. Sequencing was carried out using T cells isolated from PBMCs. The gene calls are TRBV29-1 and TRBJ2-7, with D unresolved. This receptor was identified in a human donor in good health. The CDR3 nucleotides are TGCAGCGTTGAAGACGGCGAGCAGTACTTC. Translation gives CSVEDGEQYF.